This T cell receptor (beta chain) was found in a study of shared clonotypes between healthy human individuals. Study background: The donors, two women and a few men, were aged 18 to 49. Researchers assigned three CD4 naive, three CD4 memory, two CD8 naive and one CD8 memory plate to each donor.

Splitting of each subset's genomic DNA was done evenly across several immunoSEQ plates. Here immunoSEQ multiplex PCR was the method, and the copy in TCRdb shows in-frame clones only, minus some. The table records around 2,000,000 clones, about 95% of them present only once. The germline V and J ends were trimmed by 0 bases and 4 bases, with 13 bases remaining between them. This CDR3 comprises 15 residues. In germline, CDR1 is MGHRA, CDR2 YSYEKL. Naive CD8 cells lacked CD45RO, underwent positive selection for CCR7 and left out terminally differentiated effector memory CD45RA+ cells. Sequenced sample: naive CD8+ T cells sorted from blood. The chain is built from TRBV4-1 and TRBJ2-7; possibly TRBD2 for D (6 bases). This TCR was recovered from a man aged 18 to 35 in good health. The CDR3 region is CASSQDPGGMYEQYF. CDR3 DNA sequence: TGCGCCAGCAGCCAAGACCCAGGAGGGATGTACGAGCAGTACTTC.